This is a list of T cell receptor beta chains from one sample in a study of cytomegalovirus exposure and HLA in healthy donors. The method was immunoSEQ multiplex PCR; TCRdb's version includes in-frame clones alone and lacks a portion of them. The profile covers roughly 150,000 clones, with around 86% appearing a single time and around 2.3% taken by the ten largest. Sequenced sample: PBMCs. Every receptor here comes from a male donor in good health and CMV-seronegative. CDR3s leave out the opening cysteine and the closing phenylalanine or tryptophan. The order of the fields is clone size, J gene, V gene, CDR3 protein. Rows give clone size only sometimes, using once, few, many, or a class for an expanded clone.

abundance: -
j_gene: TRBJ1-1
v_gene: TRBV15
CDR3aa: ATSRDRAGNTEAF

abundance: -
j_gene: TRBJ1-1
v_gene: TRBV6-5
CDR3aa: ASSYSQHPPTEAF

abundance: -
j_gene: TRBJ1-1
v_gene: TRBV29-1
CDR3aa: SAYLTAPSTEAF

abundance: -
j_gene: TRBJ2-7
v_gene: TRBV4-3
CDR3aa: ASSQGHTSGGAYEQY

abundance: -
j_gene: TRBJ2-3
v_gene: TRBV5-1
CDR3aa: ASRWGQGTDTQY

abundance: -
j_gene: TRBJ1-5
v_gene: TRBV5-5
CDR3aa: ASSSTNRADQPQH

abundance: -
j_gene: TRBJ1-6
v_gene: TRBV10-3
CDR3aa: AISDGTRNSPLH

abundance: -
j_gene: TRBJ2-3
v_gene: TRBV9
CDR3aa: ASSGRWSDTQY

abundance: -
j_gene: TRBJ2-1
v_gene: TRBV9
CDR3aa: ASSVDSSVSYNEQF

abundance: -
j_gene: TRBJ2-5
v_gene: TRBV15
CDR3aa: ATSRDPRGGETQY

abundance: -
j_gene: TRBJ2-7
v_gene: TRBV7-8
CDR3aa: ASSPGFSYEQY

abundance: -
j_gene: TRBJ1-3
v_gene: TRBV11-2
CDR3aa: ASSRSGANALPGNTIY

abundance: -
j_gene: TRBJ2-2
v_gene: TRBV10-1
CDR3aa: ASSRGANTGELF

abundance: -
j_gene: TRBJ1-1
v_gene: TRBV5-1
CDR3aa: ASSLGPTGVNTEAF

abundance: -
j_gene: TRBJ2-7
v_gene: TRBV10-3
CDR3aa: AISDEWTGGHEQY

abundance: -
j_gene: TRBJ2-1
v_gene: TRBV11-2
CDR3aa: ASSLDRAYNEQF

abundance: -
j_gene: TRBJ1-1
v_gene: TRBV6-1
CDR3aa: ASSEMGKRGEAF

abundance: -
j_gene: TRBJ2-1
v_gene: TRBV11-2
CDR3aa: ASRRNTGAFANEQF

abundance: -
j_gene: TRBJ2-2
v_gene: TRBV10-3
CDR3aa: AISSLWRGTGELF

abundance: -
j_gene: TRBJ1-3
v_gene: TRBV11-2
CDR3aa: ASSFIRDSLIGNTIY

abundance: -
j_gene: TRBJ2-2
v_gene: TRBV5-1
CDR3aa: ASSLEPGLADTGELF

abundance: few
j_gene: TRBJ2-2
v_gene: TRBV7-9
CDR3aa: ASSTSTGTGGFSAGELF

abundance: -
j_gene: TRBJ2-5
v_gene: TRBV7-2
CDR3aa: ASSSPGGQETQY

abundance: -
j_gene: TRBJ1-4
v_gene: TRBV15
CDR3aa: ATSFATGGGGSEKLF

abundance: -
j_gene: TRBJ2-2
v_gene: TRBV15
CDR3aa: ATSRGTSGGVSGELF

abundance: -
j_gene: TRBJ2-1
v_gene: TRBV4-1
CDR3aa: ASSRTPGQIYNEQF

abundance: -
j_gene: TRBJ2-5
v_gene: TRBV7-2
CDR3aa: ASSLRGTGVLETQY

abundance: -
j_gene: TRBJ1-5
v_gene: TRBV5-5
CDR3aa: ASSPQTGNSNQPQH

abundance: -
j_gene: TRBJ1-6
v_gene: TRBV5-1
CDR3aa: ASSLAGRRYSPLH

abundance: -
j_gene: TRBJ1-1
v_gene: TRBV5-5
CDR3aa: ASSFGDRGLLTEAF

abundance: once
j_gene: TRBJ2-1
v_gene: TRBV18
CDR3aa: ASSPGTGSYNEQF

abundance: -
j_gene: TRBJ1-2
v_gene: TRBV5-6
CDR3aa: ASSFQGTRYGYT

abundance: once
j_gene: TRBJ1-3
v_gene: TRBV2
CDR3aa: ASSRGARVGSGGNTIY

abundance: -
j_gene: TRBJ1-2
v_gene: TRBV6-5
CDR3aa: ASSYSAGAGYGYT

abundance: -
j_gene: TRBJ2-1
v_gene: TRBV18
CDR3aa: ASSPWTAGRPYNEQF

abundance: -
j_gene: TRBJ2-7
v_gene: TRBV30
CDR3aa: AWSRDRGYEQY

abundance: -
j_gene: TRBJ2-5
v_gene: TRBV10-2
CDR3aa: ASSDPGLAGGRETQY

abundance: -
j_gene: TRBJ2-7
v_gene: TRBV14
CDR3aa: ASSQGTPGPSEQY

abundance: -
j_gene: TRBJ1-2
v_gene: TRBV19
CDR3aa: ASIPGQRPYGYT

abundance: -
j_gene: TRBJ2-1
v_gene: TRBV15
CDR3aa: ATSPKNQGVNEQF

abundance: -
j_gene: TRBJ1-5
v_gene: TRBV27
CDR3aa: ASSLPSAIGVQPQH

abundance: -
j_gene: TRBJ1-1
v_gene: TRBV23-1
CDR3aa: ASSRQGGETEAF

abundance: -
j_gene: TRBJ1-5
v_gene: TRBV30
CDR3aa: AWSRGPRPQH

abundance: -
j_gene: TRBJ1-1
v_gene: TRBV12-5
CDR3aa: ASARGGNTEAF

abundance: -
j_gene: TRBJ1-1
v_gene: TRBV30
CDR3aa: AWGRRGSEAF

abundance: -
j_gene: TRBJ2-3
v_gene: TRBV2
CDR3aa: ASTFYGTDTQY

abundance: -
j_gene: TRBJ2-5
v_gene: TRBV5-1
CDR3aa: ASSTSRETQY

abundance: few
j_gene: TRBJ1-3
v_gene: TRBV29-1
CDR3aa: SVEDRGDGNTIY

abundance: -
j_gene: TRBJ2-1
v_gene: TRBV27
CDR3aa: ASSVVRVAGAGDNEQF

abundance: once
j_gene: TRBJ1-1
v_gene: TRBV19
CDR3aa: ASILGAGMFTEAF

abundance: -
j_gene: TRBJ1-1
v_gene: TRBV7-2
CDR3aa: ASSPQQDRAGSAF

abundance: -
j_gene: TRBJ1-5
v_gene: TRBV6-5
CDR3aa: ASRQGLNQPQH

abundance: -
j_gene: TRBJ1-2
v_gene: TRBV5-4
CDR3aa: ASSLAGGQGMYGYT

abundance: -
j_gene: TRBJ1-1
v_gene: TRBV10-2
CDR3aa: ASEGQGRRDTEAF

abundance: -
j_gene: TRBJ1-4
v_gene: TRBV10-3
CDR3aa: AISRTLFEGVF